The sequence of this T cell receptor (beta chain) was determined in a study of cytomegalovirus exposure and HLA in healthy donors. Worth noting for this clone: Its matching antigen is unknown.

Likely unrecorded immune exposures existed in these nominally healthy donors. The PCR made use of 60 Vbeta and 13 Jbeta primers. In the original workflow: An analysis performed later counted 81 million or so unique TCR beta chains (around 10 million of them shared). Measured with immunoSEQ multiplex PCR; TCRdb has only the in-frame clones, and not every one. The V and J calls and the clone size are those of that table, but D and trimming were determined from the DNA. The data hold roughly 190,000 clones, with 81% observed a single time. Study-wide points: An observed cluster of highly shared sequence variants was recorded as a likely sequencing artifact.

Sequencing input: PBMCs. The TCR comes from a man between 50 and 59 years old in good health and CMV-seronegative.

The chain's CDR3 is CASSSIPGGTSYEQYF. The CDR3 nucleotides are TGCGCCAGCAGCTCTATCCCGGGGGGGACCTCCTACGAGCAGTACTTC. The V and J genes are TRBV5-1 and TRBJ2-7, with 8 nucleotides matching TRBD2. CDR1 is SGHRS, CDR2 YFSETQ, per germline. This CDR3 has 16 residues. Losses at the gene ends were 3 bases for V and 0 bases for J; bases not matched to a gene: 8.